This TCR beta chain was identified in a study of shared clonotypes between healthy human individuals. Ten or more counts support this clone. Sequenced by immunoSEQ multiplex PCR; TCRdb stores in-frame clones only, minus some. The data show about 490,000 clones, 70% to 80% seen once. The CDR3 has 17 residues. Germline-derived CDR1 and CDR2 are SGHVS and FNYEAQ. V was pared by 0 bases and J by 0 bases, with 13 bases between. Input material: PBMCs. The rearrangement links TRBV7-6 to TRBJ2-3; D is perhaps TRBD1 (6 bases). This TCR came from a middle-aged woman in good health. Some clones in this sample may be carry-over from other donors' samples. The CDR3 DNA reads as TGTGCCAGCAGCTTAGCGGGGGCAGGCTCTAGCACAGATACGCAGTATTTT. Protein sequence: CASSLAGAGSSTDTQYF.